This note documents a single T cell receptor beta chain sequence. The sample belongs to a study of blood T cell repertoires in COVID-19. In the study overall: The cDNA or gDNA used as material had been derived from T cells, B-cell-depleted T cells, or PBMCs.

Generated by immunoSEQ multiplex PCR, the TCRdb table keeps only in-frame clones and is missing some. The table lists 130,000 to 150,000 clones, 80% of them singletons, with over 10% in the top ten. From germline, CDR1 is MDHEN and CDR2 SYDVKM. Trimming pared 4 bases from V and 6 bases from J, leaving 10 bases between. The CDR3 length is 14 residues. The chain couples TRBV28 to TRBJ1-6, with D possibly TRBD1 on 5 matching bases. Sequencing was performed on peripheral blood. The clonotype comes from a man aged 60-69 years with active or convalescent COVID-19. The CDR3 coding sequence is TGTGCCAGCAGTTCAGACAGCCGTAATTCACCCCTCCACTTT. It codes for CASSSDSRNSPLHF. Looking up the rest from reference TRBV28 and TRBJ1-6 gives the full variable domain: DVKVTQSSRYLVKRTGEKVFLECVQDMDHENMFWYRQDPGLGLRLIYFSYDVKMKEKGDIPEGYSVSREKKERFSLILESASTNQTSMYLCASSSDSRNSPLHFGNGTRLTVT.